This entry describes one T cell receptor (beta chain). Its recognized antigen is unknown. The input lacks base qualities; no much larger clone sits a single base away. This sample was taken from a study of identical twins (dated by TCRdb to 2016 to 2017). A note on the overall study: To test whether fetal clonotypes persist, the study used deep sequencing on TCR alpha and beta repertoires from monozygotic twins, unrelated adults of various ages, and cord blood. To rule out contamination, replicate twin experiments were performed at different times with different library preparation protocols.

Every donor in the study was a healthy Caucasian. Three pairs of female monozygotic twins, all aged roughly 18 to 29 years, were included in the twin cohort. Peripheral blood mononuclear cells were the source from which RNA for the TCR libraries was isolated. On the study overall, not on this receptor specifically: Because the same donors could not be followed over many years, the conclusions depended on cross-sectional statistical analysis. Abundant cord blood beta clonotypes carried fewer insertions; young adult naive repertoires showed a weaker similar trend, while memory repertoires showed none. Excess twin sharing in beta out-of-frame sequences was weaker because fewer shared sequences lowered the signal-to-noise ratio. Out-of-frame TCR alpha sequences shared between twins showed an excess of low generation-probability sequences compared with coincidental sharing between unrelated individuals. Zero-insertion analyses could be partly confounded by invariant T cells such as MAIT and iNKT, although diverse VJ usage argued against such confounding for most clonotypes. In monozygotic twins, out-of-frame TCR alpha sharing was systematically underestimated by recombination models, although the models agreed with sharing between unrelated individuals.

CDR1 and CDR2 are read off the germline V gene as SGHRS and YFSETQ. The cysteine opens and the phenylalanine closes a CDR3 of 15 amino acids. Only the CDR3 region is kept as DNA, spanning 45 bases read in frame from base 1. Trimming removed 0 bases from V and 3 bases from J, leaving 12 bases between the germline ends. Library preparation was by 5' RACE. TCRdb records Illumina HiSeq 2000 as the sequencer. Template switching added a universal primer binding site, and the final cDNA carried a unique molecular identifier that allowed TCR cDNA molecules to be counted accurately. Specific primers in the conserved constant-segment region were used to synthesize first-strand cDNA for TCR alpha and beta chains. Each cDNA library was double barcoded, with a SMART-Mk sample barcode plus Illumina barcodes, to control for contamination. TruSeq adapter sequences along with Illumina sample barcodes were introduced in two successive PCR steps. TCR alpha and beta cDNA libraries were sequenced on the Illumina HiSeq platform with custom primers. The original pipeline was this. MiGEC was used to process raw reads and extract unique molecular identifiers, and MiXCR was used to find CDR3 positions. For each individual, recombination models were inferred using an EM algorithm with the repgenHMM and IGoR tools. The analysis of shared clonotypes was done with the tcR package in R, with sharing normalized by the product of cloneset sizes. To study raw recombination free of thymic and clonal selection effects, out-of-frame nonproductive sequences were analyzed. TCRdb ran its own pipeline on the public reads, namely fastp trimming at Q25 and MiXCR clone calling, and kept in-frame beta chains. Rows matching on CDR3 protein sequence are summarized as one entry with the most common DNA and genes. TCRdb's processing, not the study's, gives the V and J calls here. Across this sample there are roughly 720,000 distinct CDR3 sequences, with approximately 18% seen only once. The leading ten clones occupy 10% to 15% of the sample.

These data were likewise used in another study, on T cells expressing NK-cell markers. The second study's authors report: Three sorted T-cell subsets (CD3+CD56+NKG2C+, CD3+CD56+NKG2C- and CD3+CD56-NKG2C+) from about 8 donors had their TCR beta-chain repertoires profiled. Of the eight sequenced donors, seven were found to be HCMV-seropositive and one was found to be HCMV-seronegative. In several experiments an anti-gammadeltaTCR antibody was added to restrict sorting to alphabetaTCR-expressing T cells. In about six donors, the dominant CD3+CD56+NKG2C+ clonotypes were found to rank among the top 10 CD8+ clonotypes and to make up roughly 1.0-7.5% of CD8+ T cells. Those dominant clonotypes were again the most abundant among CD3+CD56-NKG2C+ cells in a few donors, at about 25-65%. Whether the expanded NKG2C-expressing T cell clones were specific for HCMV antigens remained unclear. All eight donors whose samples were sequenced were randomly selected healthy volunteers, three of them men and five women. To determine HCMV serostatus, a commercial ELISA kit was used to detect HCMV-specific IgG in serum. For a handful of donors, bulk peripheral blood T-cell repertoires were also sequenced from unsorted PBMC. MIGEC handled demultiplexing of the reads and grouping by UMI, while MiTCR was used to assemble and quantify clonotypes. To exclude erroneous sequences, any TCR cDNA sequence not supported by at least two reads was discarded. The tcR package was used for downstream repertoire analysis, and clonotypes were matched between fractions using CDR3 nucleotide sequence together with V segment. VDJmatch was used to annotate antigen specificity against VDJdb, with one amino acid substitution in CDR3 permitted.

The sequence was collected from a woman aged 18-29 years in good health. The sample taken for sequencing was PBMCs. The sequence joins TRBV5-1 to TRBJ1-1; the D gene assignment is ambiguous. The CDR3 protein: CASSLGSPSYTEAFF. DNA sequence: TGCGCCAGCAGCTTGGGGAGCCCGTCCTACACTGAAGCTTTCTTT.